This T cell receptor (beta chain) is drawn from a study of blood T cell repertoires in COVID-19. Background on the study: The origin of the acute and convalescent COVID-19 samples was the United States, Italy and Spain.

The cohort comprised adults aged about 18 to 89 years residing in around 25 US areas. CDR3 length: 13 amino acids. V was pared by 0 bases and J by 0 bases, with 2 bases between. The V gene's germline CDR1 is SEHNR and CDR2 FQNEAQ (reference sequence). Original processing notes: Researchers report that nucleated cell counts were estimated from reference gene primer amplification. Profiling relied on immunoSEQ multiplex PCR, and the TCRdb table lists in-frame clones only, not all of them. The DNA was the basis for D and trimming; V, J and clone size are from that table. The table has a few hundred thousand clones, approximately 79% seen once.

The rearrangement links TRBV7-9 to TRBJ1-2; no clear D gene. Sequenced: PBMCs or T cells enriched from blood (not recorded which). The receptor was isolated from a man under 40 with acute COVID-19. The CDR3 DNA is TGTGCCAGCAGCTTAGCCGCTAACTATGGCTACACCTTC. This codes for CASSLAANYGYTF. Looking up the rest from reference TRBV7-9 and TRBJ1-2 gives the full variable domain: DTGVSQNPRHKITKRGQNVTFRCDPISEHNRLYWYRQTLGQGPEFLTYFQNEAQLEKSRLLSDRFSAERPKGSFSTLEIQRTEQGDSAMYLCASSLAANYGYTFGSGTRLTVV.